This is a list of T cell receptor beta chains from one sample in a study of breast tumors, draining lymph nodes, adjacent tissues. One entry per CDR3 protein results from TCRdb running MiXCR on the multiplex PCR reads. The sample consists of 30,000 to 40,000 distinct CDR3 sequences, just over 35% of them appearing once. The sample taken for sequencing was breast tumor tissue. The receptors were sampled from a female donor with breast cancer. Some clones in this sample may be carry-over from other donors' samples. The CDR3 runs from the conserved cysteine through the conserved F or W. The D gene is left open where the match is weak. A clone size is listed for some rows: how often the clone was seen (once, few, many), or a class if it is expanded.

D gene	V gene	J gene	clone size	CDR3 protein	CDR3 DNA
.	TRBV20-1	TRBJ2-7	many	CSVLGGGNRADNEQYF	TGCAGTGTTCTAGGAGGAGGGAATCGAGCGGATAACGAGCAGTACTTC
.	TRBV10-2	TRBJ2-2	.	CASSDLAGSGTGEPFF	TGCGCCAGCAGTGATCTGGCAGGGAGTGGCACCGGGGAGCCGTTTTTT
TRBD2	TRBV7-9	TRBJ2-7	medium-sized	CASSLGGGSSYEQYF	TGTGCCAGCAGCTTAGGGGGGGGAAGCTCCTACGAGCAGTACTTC
TRBD2	TRBV4-1	TRBJ2-3	few	CASSQGTSGYGAGDTQYF	TGCGCCAGCAGCCAAGGGACTAGCGGGTACGGCGCGGGAGATACGCAGTATTTT
TRBD1	TRBV30	TRBJ1-6	.	CAWSVGQGNSPLHF	TGTGCCTGGAGTGTCGGACAGGGTAATTCACCCCTCCACTTT
TRBD2	TRBV20-1	TRBJ2-7	medium-sized	CSAPRGTSGRAAYEQYF	TGCAGTGCTCCCCGGGGGACTAGCGGGAGAGCAGCCTACGAGCAGTACTTC
.	TRBV20-1	TRBJ2-4	many	CSARLAPKNIQYF	TGCAGTGCTAGACTAGCCCCAAAAAACATTCAGTACTTC
TRBD1	TRBV27	TRBJ2-5	.	CASSSTLSGGPETQYF	TGTGCCAGCAGTTCCACCCTTTCAGGGGGCCCAGAGACCCAGTACTTC
TRBD1	TRBV5-6	TRBJ2-5	many	CASSSGTGGPQETQYF	TGTGCCAGCAGCTCGGGAACAGGGGGGCCACAAGAGACCCAGTACTTC
TRBD2	TRBV20-1	TRBJ2-3	many	CSARGYKREHSSTDTQYF	TGCAGTGCTAGAGGTTATAAGCGGGAACATTCTAGCACAGATACGCAGTATTTT
.	TRBV7-6	TRBJ2-1	.	CASSSTDSTGANGQFF	TGTGCCAGCAGCTCCACCGACTCCACCGGGGCGAATGGGCAGTTCTTC
TRBD1	TRBV11-2	TRBJ2-7	many	CASSLAQGVLYEQYF	TGTGCCAGCAGCTTAGCTCAGGGGGTTCTCTACGAGCAGTACTTC
.	TRBV7-9	TRBJ1-4	.	CAGSWAGIREKLFF	TGTGCCGGCAGCTGGGCCGGGATCCGGGAAAAACTGTTTTTT
.	TRBV28	TRBJ2-7	many	CASSQPAGRNEQYF	TGTGCCAGCAGCCAACCGGCCGGACGGAACGAGCAGTACTTC
TRBD1	TRBV19	TRBJ1-2	many	CASSSGTVPRGYGYTF	TGTGCCAGTAGTTCGGGGACAGTACCGCGGGGCTATGGCTACACCTTC
.	TRBV6-6	TRBJ2-1	medium-sized	CASTSGSYNEQFF	TGTGCCAGCACTTCAGGCTCCTACAATGAGCAGTTCTTC